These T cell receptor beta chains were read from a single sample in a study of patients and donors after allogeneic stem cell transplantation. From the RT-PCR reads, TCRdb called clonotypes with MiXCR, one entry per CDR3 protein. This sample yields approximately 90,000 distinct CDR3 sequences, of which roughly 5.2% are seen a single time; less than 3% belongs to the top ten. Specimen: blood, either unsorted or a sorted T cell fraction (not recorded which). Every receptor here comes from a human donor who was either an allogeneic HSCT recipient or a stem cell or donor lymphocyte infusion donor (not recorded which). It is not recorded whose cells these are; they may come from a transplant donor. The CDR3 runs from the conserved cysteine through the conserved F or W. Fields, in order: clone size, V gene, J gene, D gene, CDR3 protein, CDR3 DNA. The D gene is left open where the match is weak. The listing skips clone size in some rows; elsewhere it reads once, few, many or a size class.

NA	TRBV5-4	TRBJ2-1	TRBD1	CASSLYGQGKFF	TGTGCCAGCAGCTTGTACGGACAGGGGAAGTTCTTC
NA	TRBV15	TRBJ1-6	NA	CATSRGDRNSPLHF	TGTGCCACCAGCAGAGGGGACCGCAATTCACCCCTCCACTTT
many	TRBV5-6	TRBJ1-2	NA	CASSLGIDFYGYTF	TGTGCCAGCAGCTTGGGGATAGACTTCTATGGCTACACCTTC
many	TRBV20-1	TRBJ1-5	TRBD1	CSSTGGYNQPQHF	TGCAGTTCTACAGGGGGCTATAATCAGCCCCAGCATTTT
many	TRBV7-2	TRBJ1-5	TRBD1	CASSGQGGQPQHF	TGTGCCAGCAGCGGACAGGGGGGTCAGCCCCAGCATTTT
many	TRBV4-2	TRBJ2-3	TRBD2	CASSQDAPRASGSTDTQYF	TGTGCCAGCAGCCAAGATGCCCCTAGGGCTAGCGGTAGCACAGATACGCAGTATTTT
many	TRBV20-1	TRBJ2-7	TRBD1	CSAREGTGTYEQYF	TGCAGTGCTAGAGAGGGGACAGGAACCTACGAGCAGTACTTC
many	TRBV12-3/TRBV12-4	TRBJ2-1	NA	CASSPRNGLPFYNERFF	TGTGCCAGCAGTCCACGCAATGGACTTCCATTTTACAATGAGCGGTTCTTC
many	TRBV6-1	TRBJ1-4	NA	CASRDGGLNEKLFF	TGTGCCAGCAGAGACGGAGGACTGAATGAAAAACTGTTTTTT
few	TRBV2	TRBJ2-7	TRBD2	CASMNSGGYEQYF	TGTGCCAGCATGAATAGCGGGGGCTACGAGCAGTACTTC
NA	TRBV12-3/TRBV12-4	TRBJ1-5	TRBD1	CASSRTGNQPQHF	TGTGCCAGCAGTCGGACAGGGAATCAGCCCCAGCATTTT
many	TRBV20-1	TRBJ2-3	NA	CSASTTDTQYF	TGCAGTGCTAGCACCACAGATACGCAGTATTTT
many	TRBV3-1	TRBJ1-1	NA	CASSQAERVAFF	TGTGCCAGCAGCCAAGCGGAGAGGGTTGCTTTCTTT
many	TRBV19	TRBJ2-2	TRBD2	CASSKGSGPNTGELFF	TGTGCCAGTAGTAAAGGTAGCGGGCCGAACACCGGGGAGCTGTTTTTT
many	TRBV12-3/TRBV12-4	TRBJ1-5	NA	CASSKDPGVSNQPQHF	TGTGCCAGCAGCAAAGACCCGGGAGTTAGCAATCAGCCCCAGCATTTT
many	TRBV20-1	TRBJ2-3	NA	CSASKADTQYF	TGCAGTGCTAGTAAAGCGGATACGCAGTATTTT
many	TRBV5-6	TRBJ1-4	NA	CASSLGRGLNEKLFF	TGTGCCAGCAGCTTGGGCAGGGGCCTTAATGAAAAACTGTTTTTT
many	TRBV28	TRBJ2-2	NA	CASSPGGARGTGELFF	TGTGCCAGCAGCCCCGGCGGGGCTAGAGGTACCGGGGAGCTGTTTTTT
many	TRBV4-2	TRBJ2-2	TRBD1	CASSPRDRRDTGELFF	TGTGCCAGCAGCCCCCGGGACAGGCGAGACACCGGGGAGCTGTTTTTT
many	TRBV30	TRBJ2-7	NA	CAWGASTYEQYF	TGTGCCTGGGGGGCTAGTACCTACGAGCAGTACTTC
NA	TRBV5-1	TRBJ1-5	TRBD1	CASSLTGGIDQPQHF	TGCGCCAGCAGCTTGACAGGGGGGATTGATCAGCCCCAGCATTTT
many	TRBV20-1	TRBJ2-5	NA	CSAGTYGDFQETQYF	TGCAGTGCTGGGACCTATGGGGACTTCCAAGAGACCCAGTACTTC
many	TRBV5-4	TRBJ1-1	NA	CASSVGGLMNTEAFF	TGTGCCAGCAGCGTCGGGGGTCTCATGAACACTGAAGCTTTCTTT
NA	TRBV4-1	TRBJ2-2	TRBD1	CASSQVGTGRNTGELFF	TGCGCCAGCAGCCAAGTCGGGACAGGGAGGAACACCGGGGAGCTGTTTTTT
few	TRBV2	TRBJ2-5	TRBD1	CATRDSLPETQYF	TGTGCCACCCGGGACAGCCTACCGGAGACCCAGTACTTC
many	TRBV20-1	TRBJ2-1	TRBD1	CSATAYRGLNEQFF	TGCAGTGCCACAGCTTACAGGGGGCTTAATGAGCAGTTCTTC
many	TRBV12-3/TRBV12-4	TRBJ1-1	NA	CASGGWITEAFF	TGTGCAAGCGGAGGGTGGATCACTGAAGCTTTCTTT
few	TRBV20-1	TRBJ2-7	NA	CSARDPLASYEQYF	TGCAGTGCTAGAGATCCCCTAGCCTCATACGAGCAGTACTTC
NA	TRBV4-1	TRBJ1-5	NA	CASSHRGSGNQPQHF	TGCGCCAGCAGCCACAGGGGAAGTGGGAATCAGCCCCAGCATTTT
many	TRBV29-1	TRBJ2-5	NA	CSLTGDGQETQYF	TGCAGCCTGACGGGCGACGGACAAGAGACCCAGTACTTC
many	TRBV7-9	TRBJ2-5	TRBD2	CASSLGLAGEETQYF	TGTGCCAGCAGCTTAGGACTAGCGGGGGAAGAGACCCAGTACTTC
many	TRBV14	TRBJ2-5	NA	CASSQGAGAQSYLETQYF	TGTGCCAGCAGCCAAGGAGCAGGCGCTCAGTCCTATTTGGAGACCCAGTACTTC
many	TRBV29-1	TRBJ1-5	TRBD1	CSARGQGNQPQHF	TGCAGCGCCCGCGGACAGGGCAATCAGCCCCAGCATTTT
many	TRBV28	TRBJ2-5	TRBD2	CASSPMGLAGGQETQYF	TGTGCCAGCAGTCCGATGGGACTAGCGGGAGGCCAAGAGACCCAGTACTTC
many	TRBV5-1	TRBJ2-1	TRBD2	CASSLALAGDGNEQFF	TGCGCCAGCAGCTTGGCGCTAGCGGGAGACGGGAATGAGCAGTTCTTC
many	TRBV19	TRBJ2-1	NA	CASSPNREQFF	TGTGCCAGTAGTCCCAATCGGGAGCAGTTCTTC
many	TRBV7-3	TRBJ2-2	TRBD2	CASSLTGAGGTGELFF	TGTGCCAGCAGCTTAACCGGGGCGGGAGGAACCGGGGAGCTGTTTTTT
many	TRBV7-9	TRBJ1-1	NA	CASSLNGNTEAFF	TGTGCCAGCAGCTTAAATGGGAACACTGAAGCTTTCTTT
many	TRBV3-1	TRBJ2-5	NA	CASSQELGKTQYF	TGTGCCAGCAGCCAAGAACTGGGAAAGACCCAGTACTTC
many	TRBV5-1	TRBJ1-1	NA	CASSFTPGRETEAFF	TGCGCCAGCAGCTTTACTCCGGGACGAGAAACTGAAGCTTTCTTT
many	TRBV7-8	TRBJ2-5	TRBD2	CASSLGSLAGVETQYF	TGTGCCAGCAGCTTAGGATCGCTAGCGGGAGTTGAGACCCAGTACTTC
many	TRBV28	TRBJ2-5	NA	CASRSRETQYF	TGTGCCAGCAGATCGAGGGAGACCCAGTACTTC
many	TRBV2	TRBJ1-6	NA	CASSERQTSPFYNSPLHF	TGTGCCAGCAGTGAGCGACAGACCTCTCCCTTCTATAATTCACCCCTCCACTTT
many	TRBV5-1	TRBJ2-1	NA	CASRLGREGEQFF	TGCGCCAGCAGACTAGGGCGGGAAGGTGAGCAGTTCTTC